The 27 T cell receptor beta chains below all came from one sample that was sequenced in a study of regulatory T cells in long-lasting Graves disease. Indicated time point: persistent/refractory GD, antithyroid drugs over 5 years with positive TRAb. RNA extracted from PBMCs served as the sequencing template. According to the study, TCR beta libraries were built with iRepertoire HTBI primers and CDR3-region Arm-PCR. TCRdb reanalysed the multiplex PCR reads using MiXCR and keeps one entry per CDR3 protein. The sample yields 600,000 to 850,000 distinct CDR3 sequences, 30% seen once. This specimen consisted of peripheral blood mononuclear cells (PBMCs), obtained when the disease was refractory, from a patient treated with antithyroid drugs. Source of these receptors: a female donor with Graves disease.

The sample holds a few counts of this clonotype. V is TRBV6-1 and J is TRBJ1-5; TRBD1 matches 9 bases. The J segment lost 6 bases and the V segment lost 5 bases, leaving 8 bases of the junction unmatched. The CDR3 is 15 amino acids. Germline CDR1 MNHNS, CDR2 SASEGT. The CDR3 spells CASSPRGQGSQPQHF. The CDR3 nucleotides are TGTGCCAGCAGTCCCCGGGGACAGGGCAGTCAGCCCCAGCATTTT.

This clonotype has just a few counts. The genes are TRBV12-3 or TRBV12-4 and TRBJ1-5; 7 nucleotides agree with TRBD1. There are 16 residues in the CDR3. The trim removed 0 bases at V and 2 bases at J, leaving 4 bases unmatched. CDR3: CASSLATGRRNQPQHF. Written as DNA, the CDR3 is TGTGCCAGCAGTTTAGCGACAGGGAGGCGCAATCAGCCCCAGCATTTT.

This chain joins TRBV11-2 and TRBJ1-5, with D tentatively TRBD1 (6 bases). The CDR3 has 15 residues. Germline V gene data show CDR1 as SGHAT and CDR2 as FQNNGV. V lost 5 bases and J 3 bases, leaving 14 bases between the germline ends. In DNA form, the CDR3 reads TGTGCCAGCAGCCCGGGGGGCAGGGTCAATCAGCCCCAGCATTTT. This sequence encodes CASSPGGRVNQPQHF.

This clonotype was counted ten times or more. J is TRBJ1-2 and V is TRBV7-2; no definite D call. This CDR3 has 15 amino acids. V was clipped by 5 bases and J by 0 bases, with 13 bases between them. The germline CDR1 and CDR2 sequences are SGHTA and FQGNSA. The CDR3 loop reads CASSPHFDANYGYTF. As DNA, the CDR3 is TGTGCCAGCAGCCCCCATTTTGACGCTAACTATGGCTACACCTTC.

This clonotype showed up many times. CDR3 in amino acids: CASSPAADYGYTF. In DNA, the CDR3 is TGTGCCAGCAGTCCGGCGGCAGACTATGGCTACACCTTC. The chain is built from TRBV28 and TRBJ1-2; D is uncertain. The germline gives CDR1 MDHEN, CDR2 SYDVKM. This CDR3 region has 13 residues. V was clipped by 5 bases and J by 3 bases, with 10 bases between them.

This clonotype was detected only a few times. The chain employs TRBV28 and TRBJ1-1; a weak D match, TRBD1 (5 bases). The ends were cut back, 7 bases at V and 1 base at J, with 22 bases in the middle. Germline CDR1 and CDR2: MDHEN and SYDVKM. This CDR3 is built from 17 residues. The CDR3 DNA reads TGTGCCAGCACCCCAAGGAGTGGAGGGGCGGCGAACACTGAAGCTTTCTTT. Protein sequence: CASTPRSGGAANTEAFF.

The chain is built from TRBV2 and TRBJ2-7; no definite D call. Germline CDR1 SNHLY, CDR2 FYNNEI. The CDR3 contains 15 residues. The germline V and J ends were trimmed by 0 bases and 0 bases, with 9 bases remaining between them. The CDR3 sequence: CASSEALTVSYEQYF. DNA for the CDR3: TGTGCCAGCAGTGAAGCTCTAACAGTCTCCTACGAGCAGTACTTC.

Ten or more counts support this clonotype. V and J are TRBV6-2 or TRBV6-3 and TRBJ1-2; D is perhaps TRBD1 (6 bases). Germline loops: CDR1 MNHEY, CDR2 SVGEGT. The V end was cut by 1 base, the J end by 6 bases, with 9 bases between. This CDR3 region has 13 residues. CDR3 amino acids: CASSYLNRDGYTF. CDR3 in DNA: TGTGCCAGCAGTTACTTAAACAGGGATGGCTACACCTTC.

V usage is TRBV7-9 and J usage is TRBJ1-2; D remains ambiguous. The V gene lost 2 bases and the J gene lost 0 bases, with 10 bases spanning the gap. This CDR3 comprises 15 residues. From germline, CDR1 is SEHNR and CDR2 FQNEAQ (reference sequence). The CDR3 loop reads CASSLSSPSNYGYTF. The CDR3 nucleotides are TGTGCCAGCAGCTTAAGCTCTCCTTCTAACTATGGCTACACCTTC.

This rearrangement joins TRBV10-3 to TRBJ2-7; D remains ambiguous. The CDR3 is 11 amino acids. CDR1 is ENHRY, CDR2 SYGVKD, per germline. With 9 bases removed from V and 5 bases from J, the gap between germline ends came to 11 bases. The CDR3 DNA reads TGTGCCATAGCCGCGGCGAACGAGCAGTACTTC. It translates to CAIAAANEQYF.

The chain employs TRBV20-1 and TRBJ1-1; D gene unclear. The CDR3 length is 13 residues. Per the germline V gene, CDR1 is DFQATT and CDR2 is SNEGSKA (reference sequence). With 3 bases removed from V and 3 bases from J, the gap between germline ends came to 11 bases. CDR3 sequence reads: CSASTYRHTEAFF. The CDR3 bases are TGCAGTGCTAGCACGTATAGACACACTGAAGCTTTCTTT.

This clonotype was recorded once. The chain recombines TRBV5-1 with TRBJ2-7; TRBD2 matches 9 bases. CDR3 length: 15 amino acids. Germline CDR1 SGHRS, CDR2 YFSETQ. V lost 0 bases, J lost 5 bases, and 6 bases stayed unmatched. In nucleotides, the CDR3 is TGCGCCAGCAGCTTGGACGCGGGAGGGCCTGACGAGCAGTACTTC. It codes for CASSLDAGGPDEQYF.

This clonotype was detected many times. A junction end diverges from the germline sequence, so it may reflect a read error. This chain joins TRBV10-2 and TRBJ1-5; 11 bases align to TRBD1. Germline-derived CDR1 and CDR2 are WSHSY and SAAADI. The CDR3 length is 15 residues. Here the CDR3 reads CASSRDRGGNQPQHF. CDR3 nucleotides: TGTGCCAGCAGTCGGGACAGGGGGGGAAATCAGCCCCAGCATTTT.

This rearrangement joins TRBV7-2 to TRBJ2-7, with 9 bases that match TRBD2. The germline gives CDR1 SGHTA, CDR2 FQGNSA. The CDR3 runs 17 residues. Trimming took 5 bases from V and 1 from J; bases not matched to a gene: 12. The CDR3 spells CASSPGVAGERSYEQYF. As DNA, the CDR3 is TGTGCCAGCAGCCCGGGGGTAGCGGGAGAGAGGTCCTACGAGCAGTACTTC.

The gene calls are TRBV12-3 or TRBV12-4 and TRBJ2-7; 8 nucleotides align to TRBD1. The CDR3 covers 21 residues. The V gene end was trimmed by 2 bases and the J gene end by 1 base; junction bases not matched to a gene: 22. In nucleotides, the CDR3 is TGTGCCAGCAGTTTATATGGTTCAATTCGGGCCGACAGGGGAGAATCCTACGAGCAGTACTTC. This encodes CASSLYGSIRADRGESYEQYF.

This clonotype turned up a few times. V usage is TRBV3-1 and J usage is TRBJ1-5; D gene ambiguous. Trimming shortened V by 4 bases and J by 3 bases, and 10 bases separated the two germline ends. This CDR3 is 14 amino acids long. Germline CDR1 LGHDT, CDR2 YNNKEL (reference sequence). The CDR3 DNA reads TGTGCCAGCAGCCCCAGTGGTGACAATCAGCCCCAGCATTTT. Encoded protein: CASSPSGDNQPQHF.

The sample holds many counts of this clonotype. The chain couples TRBV12-3 or TRBV12-4 to TRBJ1-1; possible D gene TRBD1, 6 bases. Trimming took 5 bases from V and 8 from J, leaving 15 bases between them. The CDR3 is 13 residues long. CDR3 DNA: TGTGCCAGCAGTCCAGGGGACGGAGTCGAAGCTTTCTTT. Residues: CASSPGDGVEAFF.

This clonotype has ten or more counts. This chain joins TRBV12-3 or TRBV12-4 and TRBJ1-2, with D maybe TRBD1 (5 bases). V was shortened by 5 bases and J by 4 bases, with 11 bases between the two germline ends. This CDR3 region has 13 residues. CDR3 residues: CASSPARAYGYTF. CDR3 nucleotide sequence: TGTGCCAGCAGTCCGGCCAGGGCCTATGGCTACACCTTC.

The chain recombines TRBV19 with TRBJ1-5, with no clear D. The CDR3 has 14 amino acids. Germline lookup yields CDR1 LNHDA and CDR2 SQIVND (reference sequence). V shed 10 bases and J shed 4 bases, with 17 bases lying between them. As DNA, the CDR3 is TGTGCCACCAAGTATGCGGCTGGAAATCAGCCCCAGCATTTT. This translates into CATKYAAGNQPQHF.

This clonotype was observed a handful of times. The chain is built from TRBV28 and TRBJ1-2, with D unresolved. Between the trimmed V and J ends, which lost 4 bases and 8 bases, there was a span of 14 bases. Germline V gene sequence: CDR1 MDHEN, CDR2 SYDVKM. CDR3 size: 13 residues. The CDR3 is CASSYEPNRGYTF. The CDR3, as DNA: TGTGCCAGCAGTTACGAACCGAACCGGGGCTACACCTTC.

The chain joins TRBV3-1 to TRBJ1-3, with 7 bases identical to TRBD1. Trimming at V came to 4 bases and at J to 0 bases, leaving 6 bases not matched to a gene. The V gene's germline CDR1 is LGHDT and CDR2 YNNKEL (reference sequence). The CDR3 sequence is 16 residues long. CDR3 protein: CASSRRTGRSGNTIYF. CDR3 sequence (DNA): TGTGCCAGCAGCCGTAGGACAGGTCGCTCTGGAAACACCATATATTTT. The full variable domain, rest sourced from reference TRBV3-1 and TRBJ1-3, is DTAVSQTPKYLVTQMGNDKSIKCEQNLGHDTMYWYKQDSKKFLKIMFSYNNKELIINETVPNRFSPKSPDKAHLNLHINSLELGDSAVYFCASSRRTGRSGNTIYFGEGSWLTVV.

This clonotype showed up just a few times. The chain has TRBV6-2 or TRBV6-3 and TRBJ2-5; 7 bases match TRBD1. CDR3 length: 15 residues. The ends lost 7 bases at V and 0 bases at J; junction bases unmatched: 8. The germline V gene has CDR1 MNHEY and CDR2 SVGEGT. The CDR3 is CASTLLQGYQETQYF. As DNA, the CDR3 is TGTGCCAGCACTTTACTACAGGGGTACCAAGAGACCCAGTACTTC.

The V gene is TRBV5-1, the J gene TRBJ1-1; D possibly corresponds to TRBD1 (6 bases). Trimming left V 4 bases short and J 7 bases short, with 20 bases between. Germline loops: CDR1 SGHRS, CDR2 YFSETQ. CDR3 length: 15 amino acids. CDR3 protein: CASSPVTDRTGEAFF. CDR3 sequence (DNA): TGCGCCAGCAGCCCAGTTACGGACAGAACAGGTGAAGCTTTCTTT.

Ten or more counts support this clonotype. V is TRBV28 and J is TRBJ1-2; D gene unclear. The CDR3 extends over 15 amino acids. Germline V gene sequence: CDR1 MDHEN, CDR2 SYDVKM. V lost 5 bases, J lost 2 bases, and 15 bases lay in between. CDR3 DNA sequence: TGTGCCAGCAGTCCCTCGGGGTCTGAAAACTATGGCTACACCTTC. As protein: CASSPSGSENYGYTF.

This clonotype has a count of ten or more. V and J are TRBV12-3 or TRBV12-4 and TRBJ1-2; D ambiguous. There are 13 residues in the CDR3. Between the trimmed V and J ends, which lost 6 bases and 5 bases, there was a span of 13 bases. CDR3 nucleotides: TGTGCCAGCAGACCCAACGTACTATATGGCTACACCTTC. Translated: CASRPNVLYGYTF.

The rearrangement uses TRBV19 and TRBJ1-1, with D unclear. The CDR3 totals 12 residues. Between the trimmed V and J ends, which lost 5 bases and 4 bases, there was a span of 8 bases. CDR1 is LNHDA and CDR2 is SQIVND in the germline V gene (reference sequence). The CDR3 loop is CASSAAVTEAFF. The DNA of the CDR3 is TGTGCCAGTAGTGCGGCCGTCACTGAAGCTTTCTTT.

This clonotype was seen a few times. The chain recombines TRBV6-9 with TRBJ1-2; 9 bases agree with TRBD1. V trimming: 3 bases; J trimming: 4 bases; junction bases outside the gene matches: 9. This CDR3 is built from 16 residues. CDR1 and CDR2 from the germline V gene are MNHGY and SVAAGI. CDR3 nucleotide sequence: TGTGCCAGCAGTTACCAAGGACAGGGGATTGCCTATGGCTACACCTTC. Amino acid sequence: CASSYQGQGIAYGYTF.